The source of this T cell receptor beta chain is a study of blood T cell repertoires in COVID-19 (dated by TCRdb to 2020 to 2021). Background for the entire study: Samples covering the acute and convalescent phases of COVID-19 were provided by collaborators in the United States, Italy and Spain. The dataset comprised deeply sampled blood TCRbeta repertoires from subjects exposed to, actively infected with, or recovered from COVID-19. The prospective study material was composed of cDNA or gDNA derived from T cells, B-cell-depleted T cells, or PBMCs. A freely available public database, intended as a resource for researchers studying the immune response to SARS-CoV-2, is where the repertoires were released. Where available, HLA class I and class II types were obtained from metadata supplied by the sample provider rather than from assay-based typing. A de-identified subject ID, COVID-19 status, age in years and sex were almost always included in the sample metadata. Samples were obtained from the ongoing ImmuneRACE study (first 160 participants) and from about 1,300 subjects provided by 6 global collaborators.

The germline V gene sets CDR1 to MNHNS and CDR2 to SASEGT. V was cut back by 2 bases and J by 6 bases, leaving a gap of 8 bases between them. The cysteine opens and the phenylalanine closes a CDR3 of 13 amino acids. Left in the record is the CDR3 DNA by itself, 39 bases read in frame from the first base. In regard to this clone: The antigen it binds to is not known. No base quality values were provided; no much bigger clone lies one nucleotide off.

The investigation overall reported the following: Clinical and demographic metadata were provided uncurated, with the amount varying by source and participant.

TCRbeta CDR3 regions were amplified from genomic DNA by means of the immunoSEQ Assay, a bias-controlled multiplex PCR. The study's own analysis went as follows. The number of nucleated cells in each sample was estimated by amplification of reference gene primers within the assay. Sequence reads were collapsed and filtered to measure the absolute abundance of every unique TCRbeta CDR3 rearrangement. For each sample, productive Simpson clonality was calculated by taking the square root of Simpson's diversity index across productive rearrangements. Entries here come from immuneACCESS through TCRdb and include only in-frame sequences with V and J called. Some clones fail to appear in such tables; in the studies checked, an unresolved V gene covers under half of the shortfall, and the cause of the remainder is unknown. V and J calls and clone size come straight from that table; D and trimming were deduced from the DNA. In all, the sample holds hundreds of thousands of clones, and 75% to 90% of those were seen once. Of the sample, approximately 1.2% is held by the ten largest clones.

Participants in the prospective study were aged roughly 18 to 90 years, lived in some 24 United States geographic areas, and enrolled through a virtual design. To assign participants to cohorts, the prospective study relied on clinical history that participants themselves reported in a screening survey and a study questionnaire. ImmuneRACE Cohort 3 recovered participants were defined by two consecutive negative NP/OP PCR tests, healthcare professional clearance, or symptom resolution. In the prospective study, mobile phlebotomists collected whole blood, serum and a nasopharyngeal or oropharyngeal swab from each participant. Additional blood draws and questionnaires over an approximately 2-month period could optionally be provided by prospective study participants. Prospective study blood samples were shipped either frozen or at room temperature before DNA extraction.

The clonotype originates from a man aged 25 to 40 who had recovered from COVID-19. Sequencing was carried out using PBMCs or T cells enriched from blood (not recorded which). This chain joins TRBV6-1 to TRBJ1-5; there is no confident call for the D gene. The CDR3: CASSESQAQPQHF. In nucleotides, the sequence is TGTGCCAGCAGTGAATCCCAGGCTCAGCCCCAGCATTTT.